This T cell receptor beta chain was sequenced in a study of blood T cell repertoires in COVID-19. Study summary: The origin of the acute and convalescent COVID-19 samples was the United States, Italy and Spain. Nucleic acid was either cDNA or gDNA, and it came from T cells, B-cell-depleted T cells, or PBMCs.

TCRdb's table, derived via immunoSEQ multiplex PCR, lists solely in-frame clones and lacks some. The sample carries just over 350,000 clones, 80% to 90% recorded once. The CDR3 contains 14 residues. Trimming shortened V by 2 bases and J by 5 bases, and 15 bases separated the two germline ends. Germline V lookup: CDR1 SQVTM, CDR2 ANQGSEA. This TCR derives from a woman aged 60-75 years with COVID-19, enrolled during active disease. The sequencing sample was made of peripheral blood. The chain carries TRBV29-1 and TRBJ1-1, with a weak D call TRBD1 (5 bases). CDR3 sequence (DNA): TGCAGCGTTGAAAGGCCCCCAGGGCTAACTGAAGCTTTCTTT. Amino acid sequence: CSVERPPGLTEAFF. Based on the CDR3 plus reference TRBV29-1 and TRBJ1-1, the full variable domain is SAVISQKPSRDICQRGTSLTIQCQVDSQVTMMFWYRQQPGQSLTLIATANQGSEATYESGFVIDKFPISRPNLTFSTLTVSNMSPEDSSIYLCSVERPPGLTEAFFGQGTRLTVV.